The T cell receptor (beta chain) under discussion was sequenced for a study of T cells in Graves' hyperthyroidism and ophthalmopathy. The ends lost 3 bases at V and 1 base at J; junction bases unmatched: 8. Germline V gene sequence: CDR1 LNHDA, CDR2 SQIVND (reference sequence). The CDR3 length is 16 residues. Using RNA transcripts as the source, TCR beta CDR3 regions were amplified. The HTBI set primed first-round TCR CDR3 RT-PCR. TCRdb fed the multiplex PCR reads into MiXCR, producing one record per CDR3 protein. Among some 800,000 distinct CDR3 sequences listed, around 39% were seen once. This clonotype has just a few counts. Antigen: not known. Study results and limitations: Most thyroid clonotypes that were expanded above 0.001 also turned up in blood. It was a median roughly six months before onset that the model predicted ophthalmopathy.

Sequenced input: blood. The clonotype originates from a man aged 18-30 years with Graves' hyperthyroidism. The chain links TRBV19 to TRBJ1-1; 7 bases line up with TRBD1. The CDR3 loop is CASSIPGQIGNTEAFF. The CDR3 nucleotides read TGTGCCAGTAGTATTCCGGGACAGATCGGGAACACTGAAGCTTTCTTT.